This T cell receptor (beta chain) was identified during a study of Graves' ophthalmopathy and Graves' hyperthyroidism. TCR beta CDR3 amplification used RNA transcripts. RT-PCR with HTBI primers came first, then second-round multiplex PCR. TCRdb re-derived calls from the multiplex PCR reads in MiXCR, one entry per CDR3 protein. The sample has a few hundred thousand distinct CDR3 sequences; under 45% are singletons. CDR1 is SEHNR, CDR2 FQNEAQ, per germline (reference sequence). With 7 bases removed from V and 16 bases from J, the gap between germline ends came to 8 bases. This CDR3 has 9 residues. The sample comprised peripheral blood or thyroid tissue (not recorded which). The chain employs TRBV7-9 and TRBJ2-6; D gene unclear. This receptor was identified in an adult man with Graves' hyperthyroidism. The CDR3 is CASILDLTF. In DNA form, the CDR3 reads TGTGCCAGCATCCTCGATCTGACTTTC.